This TCR beta chain was captured by sequencing in a study of blood T cell repertoires in COVID-19. Across the whole study: Material from acute and convalescent COVID-19 was sourced from the United States, Italy and Spain. Sample material is recorded as cDNA or gDNA derived from T cells, B-cell-depleted T cells, or PBMCs.

Authors' methods: Scientists estimated how many nucleated cells there were by amplifying reference gene primers. The table came from immunoSEQ multiplex PCR; TCRdb's copy has only in-frame clones and leaves some out. V, J and clone size are those of that table, while D and trimming were read from the DNA. Of 110,000 or so clones listed, approximately 90% are singletons. CDR1 and CDR2 (germline): MNHEY, SMNVEV (reference sequence). The CDR3 runs 16 residues. The ends lost 5 bases at V and 2 bases at J; junction bases unmatched: 7. This clonotype was sampled from a man aged 65 to 85 with active or convalescent COVID-19. The genes are TRBV27 and TRBJ2-7; 12 bases are shared with TRBD2. The sequenced sample consisted of peripheral blood. CDR3 sequence reads: CASSPLAGGIPYEQYF. The CDR3, as DNA: TGTGCCAGCAGTCCTCTAGCGGGAGGGATTCCCTACGAGCAGTACTTC.